Listed below are T cell receptor beta chains from one sample, sequenced in a study of blood T cell repertoires in COVID-19. Repertoires were generated with immunoSEQ multiplex PCR, while TCRdb's copy carries only in-frame clones and drops some. The repertoire includes 250,000 to 350,000 clones, about 88% of them detected once, and around 12% sits in the top ten. What was sequenced was peripheral blood. Source of these receptors: a woman aged 55-75 years with acute or convalescent COVID-19. CDR3s include the opening cysteine and the closing phenylalanine or tryptophan. Fields, in order: clone size, J gene, V gene, D gene, CDR3 DNA, CDR3 protein. A D gene is named only where the DNA matches it firmly. Some rows mark clone size as missing; the rest say once, few, many or name a class of expanded clone.

>-|TRBJ1-5|TRBV20-1|-
TGCAGTGCTAGTGTGGGCCAGGGTATCAATCAGCCCCAGCATTTT
CSASVGQGINQPQHF
>once|TRBJ1-2|TRBV10-3|-
TGTGCCATCAGTGGAGGGCCTGACTATGGCTACACCTTC
CAISGGPDYGYTF
>-|TRBJ2-5|TRBV5-1|-
TGCGCCAGCAGCCCCGGAATAACAGCTGACCAAGAGACCCAGTACTTC
CASSPGITADQETQYF
>-|TRBJ2-5|TRBV3-1/TRBV3-2|-
TGTGCCAGCAGCCAGGGAGGGGGAGTGGAGACCCAGTACTTC
CASSQGGGVETQYF
>once|TRBJ2-7|TRBV3-1/TRBV3-2|TRBD2
TGTGCCAGCAGCGGACTAGCGGGGGGGCTTGGGGAGCAGTACTTC
CASSGLAGGLGEQYF
>once|TRBJ2-7|TRBV19|-
TGTGCCAGTAGTATCATCCGGGGGGCAGGATACGAGCAGTACTTC
CASSIIRGAGYEQYF
>-|TRBJ2-7|TRBV3-1/TRBV3-2|TRBD2
TGTGCCAGCGGAATTTTAGCGGGAGAGAAATACGAGCAGTACTTC
CASGILAGEKYEQYF
>-|TRBJ1-5|TRBV2|-
TGTGCCAGCAGTGACCAGGGGTGGTCCCAGCATTTT
CASSDQGWSQHF
>-|TRBJ2-1|TRBV29-1|-
TGCAGCGTTGAAGATGCCCCGCGGTTCTTC
CSVEDAPRFF
>-|TRBJ1-2|TRBV6-5|-
TGTGCCAGCAGTTACTCCGGGACACTCTATGGCTACACCTTC
CASSYSGTLYGYTF
>-|TRBJ1-1|TRBV7-8|TRBD1
TGTGCCAGCAGCATGACAGGGGGCGAGACTGAAGCTTTCTTT
CASSMTGGETEAFF
>-|TRBJ1-2|TRBV28|-
TGTGCCAGCAGTTTACAGGGTGCGTATGGCTACACCTTC
CASSLQGAYGYTF
>once|TRBJ2-7|TRBV28|-
TGTGCCAGCAGTACTCTCCGGGACTTGTTCTCCTACGAGCAGTACTTC
CASSTLRDLFSYEQYF
>-|TRBJ1-2|TRBV6-2/TRBV6-3|TRBD1
TGTGCCAGCAGTCTTACAGGGGGGTATGGCTACACCTTC
CASSLTGGYGYTF
>once|TRBJ1-1|TRBV4-2|-
TGTGCCAGCAGCCAAGACATGCTTGGGGCGGGGGCGAATCCAATAACTGAAGCTTTCTTT
CASSQDMLGAGANPITEAFF
>-|TRBJ2-7|TRBV11-3|-
TGTGCCAGCAAACTCCGAAACGGTACAGGCGATCCCTACGAGCAGTACTTC
CASKLRNGTGDPYEQYF
>-|TRBJ1-1|TRBV15|TRBD1
TGTGCCACCAGCTTGGACAGGGGCACTGAAGCTTTCTTT
CATSLDRGTEAFF
>-|TRBJ1-4|TRBV18|TRBD1
TGTGCCAGCTCACCCGACGGCGGACAGGGAGGAAAACTGTTTTTT
CASSPDGGQGGKLFF
>-|TRBJ2-1|TRBV12-3/TRBV12-4|-
TGTGCCAGCAGTTTTTCCGGAGCCCAGCAGTTCTTC
CASSFSGAQQFF
>-|TRBJ2-7|TRBV28|TRBD2
TGTGCCAGCAGTCCAGCGGGGACGGGCTCGTACGAGCAGTACTTC
CASSPAGTGSYEQYF
>-|TRBJ1-3|TRBV30|TRBD1
TGTGCCTGGAGGACGACAGGGTCTGGAAACACCATATATTTT
CAWRTTGSGNTIYF
>-|TRBJ1-6|TRBV21-1|-
TGTGCCAGCAGCAAGGGCAGGAGGACTGGTGGATCACCCCTCCACTTT
CASSKGRRTGGSPLHF
>-|TRBJ2-7|TRBV7-2|-
TGTGCCAGCAGCCTTCGGGTAGGGGCCACCTACGAGCAGTACTTC
CASSLRVGATYEQYF
>-|TRBJ1-3|TRBV3-1/TRBV3-2|-
TGTGCCAGCAGCCGTCGGGGGGGGGTAACTGGAAACACCATATATTTT
CASSRRGGVTGNTIYF
>-|TRBJ1-1|TRBV29-1|TRBD1
TGCAGCGTTGGAGGGACAGCGAACACTGAAGCTTTCTTT
CSVGGTANTEAFF
>few|TRBJ2-1|TRBV10-1|TRBD2
TGCGCCAGCAGTGTACCCGGGACTAGCGACTACAATGAGCAGTTCTTC
CASSVPGTSDYNEQFF
>once|TRBJ2-3|TRBV19|-
TGTGCCAGTAGGGTCGATAGCGGACCCACAGATACGCAGTATTTT
CASRVDSGPTDTQYF
>-|TRBJ2-1|TRBV10-3|-
TGTGCCATCAGCGCGGAGACTTACAATGAGCAGTTCTTC
CAISAETYNEQFF
>once|TRBJ2-6|TRBV30|TRBD1
TGTGCCTGGGCCCGGGACAGGGTCGCCTCTGGGGCCAACGTCCTGACTTTC
CAWARDRVASGANVLTF
>-|TRBJ2-5|TRBV5-1|-
TGCGCCAGCAGCTTGGGGGCCAGGGGACAAGAGACCCAGTACTTC
CASSLGARGQETQYF
>-|TRBJ2-7|TRBV4-3|TRBD2
TGCGCCAGCAGCCAAGATTACGGGGGGGCGAGGACCTACGAGCAGTACTTC
CASSQDYGGARTYEQYF
>-|TRBJ2-1|TRBV11-2|TRBD2
TGTGCCAGCAGCTTACTAGCGGGTTACTCCTACAATGAGCAGTTCTTC
CASSLLAGYSYNEQFF
>once|TRBJ1-2|TRBV7-9|TRBD1
TGTGCCACCTCATGGGGCGACAGGGCTTATGGCTACACCTTC
CATSWGDRAYGYTF
>-|TRBJ2-3|TRBV19|TRBD2
TGTGCCAGTAGTATGGGGAAGCGGGGAAGCACAGATACGCAGTATTTT
CASSMGKRGSTDTQYF
>-|TRBJ2-2|TRBV7-6|TRBD2
TGTGCCAGCTCGAGGGAGGGGTCGAACACCGGGGAGCTGTTTTTT
CASSREGSNTGELFF
>-|TRBJ2-2|TRBV29-1|TRBD1
TGCAGCGTAAGGACAGGGCACACCGGGGAGCTGTTTTTT
CSVRTGHTGELFF
>-|TRBJ2-1|TRBV24-1|TRBD1
TGTGCCACCAGTGAAGGGGGCGTGAAAAATGAGCAGTTCTTC
CATSEGGVKNEQFF
>-|TRBJ2-7|TRBV15|-
TGTGCCACCAGCAGAGATCTGGGGCAAGGAGCCTACGAGCAGTACTTC
CATSRDLGQGAYEQYF
>-|TRBJ1-2|TRBV7-2|-
TGTGCCAGCAGCTTAGATAACGTAGTCGGAGGAGGCTACACCTTC
CASSLDNVVGGGYTF
>-|TRBJ1-1|TRBV5-6|TRBD1
TGTGCCAGCAGCTCCCCGACAGGGGGCACTGAAGCTTTCTTT
CASSSPTGGTEAFF